This paragraph covers one TCR beta chain sequence. Clones were read by immunoSEQ multiplex PCR, and TCRdb kept only the in-frame ones, dropping some. The table has around 150,000 clones, around 90% seen once. The data belong to a study of cytomegalovirus exposure and HLA in healthy donors. The donors belonged to the approximately 120-subject validation cohort, separate from the approximately 700-subject first cohort. CDR3 size: 15 residues. Losses at the gene ends were 6 bases for V and 3 bases for J; bases not matched to a gene: 6. The V gene's germline CDR1 is MNHEY and CDR2 SVGAGI. The source of this sequence is a woman under 30 in good health and CMV-seropositive. The sample consisted of PBMCs. This rearrangement joins TRBV6-5 to TRBJ1-5, with 9 bases identical to TRBD1. The CDR3 sequence: CASRPQGAYNQPQHF. DNA of the CDR3: TGTGCCAGCAGGCCACAGGGGGCTTACAATCAGCCCCAGCATTTT.